This is a list of T cell receptor beta chains from one sample in a study of T cell responses to AZD1222 COVID-19 vaccine. Sequencing was performed with immunoSEQ multiplex PCR; in TCRdb, only in-frame clones are kept and a portion is missing. The table records roughly 120,000 clones, about 88% of them present only once. The input for sequencing was peripheral blood, taken on day 0 of AZD1222 vaccination. The receptors originated from an adult in good health. CDR3s include the opening cysteine and the closing phenylalanine or tryptophan. The D gene is left open where the match is weak. The size field is filled for only some rows; it gives once, few, many or a size class.

v_call: TRBV27
clone_size: NA
d_call: TRBD1
j_call: TRBJ1-4
cdr3_aa: CASSPRDRGNEKLFF
cdr3_nt: TGTGCCAGCAGCCCCCGGGACAGGGGAAATGAAAAACTGTTTTTT

v_call: TRBV20-1
clone_size: NA
d_call: NA
j_call: TRBJ1-2
cdr3_aa: CSAWDRYGYTF
cdr3_nt: TGCAGTGCATGGGACCGCTATGGCTACACCTTC

v_call: TRBV7-9
clone_size: NA
d_call: NA
j_call: TRBJ2-4
cdr3_aa: CAGVQSATADIQYF
cdr3_nt: TGTGCCGGGGTACAATCGGCGACAGCGGACATTCAGTACTTC

v_call: TRBV11-2
clone_size: NA
d_call: NA
j_call: TRBJ2-7
cdr3_aa: CASVFESGTGEQYF
cdr3_nt: TGTGCCAGCGTGTTTGAGTCCGGGACGGGGGAGCAGTACTTC

v_call: TRBV28
clone_size: NA
d_call: TRBD1
j_call: TRBJ1-2
cdr3_aa: CASSLLGTGVFGNYGYTF
cdr3_nt: TGTGCCAGCAGTTTATTAGGGACAGGGGTGTTTGGGAACTATGGCTACACCTTC

v_call: TRBV9
clone_size: NA
d_call: NA
j_call: TRBJ2-7
cdr3_aa: CASSGTTGTGIYEQYF
cdr3_nt: TGTGCCAGCAGCGGAACAACCGGGACGGGAATCTACGAGCAGTACTTC

v_call: TRBV7-6
clone_size: once
d_call: TRBD2
j_call: TRBJ2-7
cdr3_aa: CASSLASGPINSYEQYF
cdr3_nt: TGTGCCAGCAGCTTGGCTAGCGGGCCCATAAATTCCTACGAGCAGTACTTC

v_call: TRBV9
clone_size: NA
d_call: NA
j_call: TRBJ2-3
cdr3_aa: CASSVGGRDADTQYF
cdr3_nt: TGTGCCAGCAGCGTGGGGGGCAGGGACGCAGATACGCAGTATTTT

v_call: TRBV7-2
clone_size: NA
d_call: NA
j_call: TRBJ1-3
cdr3_aa: CASSSHRSSGNTIYF
cdr3_nt: TGTGCCAGCAGCTCACACAGGAGCTCTGGAAACACCATATATTTT

v_call: TRBV6-1
clone_size: NA
d_call: NA
j_call: TRBJ2-4
cdr3_aa: CASSEAGLHIQYF
cdr3_nt: TGTGCCAGCAGTGAAGCGGGACTCCACATTCAGTACTTC

v_call: TRBV19
clone_size: NA
d_call: NA
j_call: TRBJ1-1
cdr3_aa: CAGGETEAFF
cdr3_nt: TGTGCCGGGGGGGAGACTGAAGCTTTCTTT

v_call: TRBV29-1
clone_size: NA
d_call: TRBD1
j_call: TRBJ1-2
cdr3_aa: CSVEGQGALGYTF
cdr3_nt: TGCAGCGTTGAGGGACAGGGGGCGCTTGGCTACACCTTC

v_call: TRBV25-1
clone_size: NA
d_call: TRBD1
j_call: TRBJ1-2
cdr3_aa: CASSPIGDSSHYGYTF
cdr3_nt: TGTGCCAGCAGTCCCATAGGGGACAGCAGTCACTATGGCTACACCTTC

v_call: TRBV7-9
clone_size: NA
d_call: NA
j_call: TRBJ1-1
cdr3_aa: CASSTRAGTEAFF
cdr3_nt: TGTGCCAGCAGCACGAGAGCGGGCACTGAAGCTTTCTTT

v_call: TRBV29-1
clone_size: NA
d_call: TRBD2
j_call: TRBJ2-5
cdr3_aa: CSVGTSQETQYF
cdr3_nt: TGCAGCGTGGGGACTAGTCAAGAGACCCAGTACTTC

v_call: TRBV28
clone_size: NA
d_call: TRBD2
j_call: TRBJ2-2
cdr3_aa: CASSNTIAGVPTGELFF
cdr3_nt: TGTGCCAGCAGTAACACCATAGCGGGGGTTCCGACCGGGGAGCTGTTTTTT

v_call: TRBV25-1
clone_size: NA
d_call: NA
j_call: TRBJ2-3
cdr3_aa: CASSGYTARGTDTQYF
cdr3_nt: TGTGCCAGCAGTGGGTACACAGCCCGAGGGACAGATACGCAGTATTTT

v_call: TRBV6-6
clone_size: once
d_call: TRBD2
j_call: TRBJ2-1
cdr3_aa: CASSQTSGGAASRHEQFF
cdr3_nt: TGTGCCAGCAGTCAGACTAGCGGGGGGGCCGCGTCCCGCCATGAGCAGTTCTTC

v_call: TRBV2
clone_size: NA
d_call: NA
j_call: TRBJ2-1
cdr3_aa: CASRYYNEQFF
cdr3_nt: TGTGCCAGCAGGTACTACAATGAGCAGTTCTTC

v_call: TRBV29-1
clone_size: NA
d_call: TRBD1
j_call: TRBJ1-2
cdr3_aa: CSLVGTGGSYTF
cdr3_nt: TGCAGCCTCGTCGGGACAGGGGGAAGCTACACCTTC

v_call: TRBV7-8
clone_size: NA
d_call: NA
j_call: TRBJ2-7
cdr3_aa: CASSRDFNEQYF
cdr3_nt: TGTGCCAGCAGCCGGGACTTTAACGAGCAGTACTTC

v_call: TRBV27
clone_size: NA
d_call: NA
j_call: TRBJ1-1
cdr3_aa: CASSPGGAEAFF
cdr3_nt: TGTGCCAGCAGTCCCGGGGGCGCTGAAGCTTTCTTT

v_call: TRBV11-2
clone_size: NA
d_call: NA
j_call: TRBJ2-1
cdr3_aa: CASTLAGNEQFF
cdr3_nt: TGTGCCAGCACCCTCGCGGGGAATGAGCAGTTCTTC

v_call: TRBV11-3
clone_size: NA
d_call: NA
j_call: TRBJ2-5
cdr3_aa: CASSPQGWETQYF
cdr3_nt: TGTGCCAGCAGCCCCCAGGGATGGGAGACCCAGTACTTC

v_call: TRBV15
clone_size: once
d_call: NA
j_call: TRBJ1-2
cdr3_aa: CATSRAEGVGYTF
cdr3_nt: TGTGCCACCAGCAGAGCGGAGGGGGTTGGCTACACCTTC

v_call: TRBV6-5
clone_size: NA
d_call: TRBD1
j_call: TRBJ2-7
cdr3_aa: CASSQPGQGTYEQYF
cdr3_nt: TGTGCCAGCAGCCAACCGGGACAGGGGACCTACGAGCAGTACTTC

v_call: TRBV6-5
clone_size: NA
d_call: TRBD1
j_call: TRBJ1-2
cdr3_aa: CASSYTTGGYGYTF
cdr3_nt: TGTGCCAGCAGTTACACTACAGGGGGGTATGGCTACACCTTC

v_call: TRBV7-8
clone_size: NA
d_call: TRBD2
j_call: TRBJ2-1
cdr3_aa: CASSQGLAGGLYNEQFF
cdr3_nt: TGTGCCAGCAGCCAGGGACTAGCGGGGGGACTCTACAATGAGCAGTTCTTC

v_call: TRBV7-9
clone_size: NA
d_call: TRBD2
j_call: TRBJ2-1
cdr3_aa: CASSPIAGAGYNEQFF
cdr3_nt: TGTGCCAGCAGCCCCATAGCGGGGGCCGGGTACAATGAGCAGTTCTTC

v_call: TRBV2
clone_size: NA
d_call: NA
j_call: TRBJ1-5
cdr3_aa: CASSEPLSNQPQHF
cdr3_nt: TGTGCCAGCAGTGAACCTTTAAGTAATCAGCCCCAGCATTTT

v_call: TRBV18
clone_size: NA
d_call: NA
j_call: TRBJ2-1
cdr3_aa: CASSPGALGSEQFF
cdr3_nt: TGTGCCAGCTCACCAGGGGCACTCGGATCTGAGCAGTTCTTC

v_call: TRBV10-1
clone_size: NA
d_call: NA
j_call: TRBJ1-2
cdr3_aa: CASSKDPAPHSDRNYGYTF
cdr3_nt: TGCGCCAGCAGTAAAGATCCTGCCCCCCACTCCGACAGGAACTATGGCTACACCTTC

v_call: TRBV18
clone_size: NA
d_call: NA
j_call: TRBJ2-3
cdr3_aa: CASSTGHTDTQYF
cdr3_nt: TGTGCCAGCTCAACGGGACACACAGATACGCAGTATTTT

v_call: TRBV28
clone_size: NA
d_call: NA
j_call: TRBJ1-2
cdr3_aa: CASSFGGFEPYGYTF
cdr3_nt: TGTGCCAGCAGTTTTGGGGGCTTTGAACCCTATGGCTACACCTTC

v_call: TRBV6-5
clone_size: NA
d_call: NA
j_call: TRBJ1-5
cdr3_aa: CASGVRQPQHF
cdr3_nt: TGTGCCAGCGGGGTACGGCAGCCCCAGCATTTT

v_call: TRBV2
clone_size: NA
d_call: TRBD2
j_call: TRBJ2-1
cdr3_aa: CAIPDGGRANNEQFF
cdr3_nt: TGTGCCATCCCCGACGGCGGGAGGGCCAACAATGAGCAGTTCTTC

v_call: TRBV3-1/TRBV3-2
clone_size: NA
d_call: NA
j_call: TRBJ2-2
cdr3_aa: CASSQRKRANTGELFF
cdr3_nt: TGTGCCAGCAGCCAAAGGAAAAGAGCGAACACCGGGGAGCTGTTTTTT

v_call: TRBV4-2
clone_size: few
d_call: NA
j_call: TRBJ1-2
cdr3_aa: CASSQGGGSGYTF
cdr3_nt: TGTGCCAGCAGCCAAGGCGGGGGCTCTGGCTACACCTTC

v_call: TRBV7-2
clone_size: few
d_call: TRBD2
j_call: TRBJ2-3
cdr3_aa: CASSLVLAGGDTQYF
cdr3_nt: TGTGCCAGCAGCTTAGTGCTAGCGGGGGGTGATACGCAGTATTTT

v_call: TRBV2
clone_size: NA
d_call: TRBD1
j_call: TRBJ1-1
cdr3_aa: CARTGETAEAFF
cdr3_nt: TGTGCCAGGACAGGGGAAACGGCTGAAGCTTTCTTT

v_call: TRBV6-5
clone_size: NA
d_call: NA
j_call: TRBJ1-2
cdr3_aa: CAVRGPGGGYTF
cdr3_nt: TGTGCGGTGAGGGGCCCAGGAGGTGGCTACACCTTC

v_call: TRBV3-1/TRBV3-2
clone_size: NA
d_call: NA
j_call: TRBJ1-2
cdr3_aa: CASSPARANYGYTF
cdr3_nt: TGTGCCAGCAGCCCCGCACGGGCTAACTATGGCTACACCTTC

v_call: TRBV6-5
clone_size: few
d_call: NA
j_call: TRBJ1-1
cdr3_aa: CASKLWGTEAFF
cdr3_nt: TGTGCCAGCAAGCTTTGGGGCACTGAAGCTTTCTTT

v_call: TRBV28
clone_size: NA
d_call: NA
j_call: TRBJ2-3
cdr3_aa: CASSLNSGRGTDTQYF
cdr3_nt: TGTGCCAGCAGTTTAAACAGCGGTCGGGGCACAGATACGCAGTATTTT

v_call: TRBV12-3/TRBV12-4
clone_size: NA
d_call: NA
j_call: TRBJ1-1
cdr3_aa: CASSSGFEAFF
cdr3_nt: TGTGCCAGCAGTTCTGGATTTGAAGCTTTCTTT

v_call: TRBV30
clone_size: few
d_call: TRBD2
j_call: TRBJ2-7
cdr3_aa: CAWSRKTSGSSYEQYF
cdr3_nt: TGTGCCTGGAGTAGGAAAACTAGCGGGAGCTCCTACGAGCAGTACTTC

v_call: TRBV7-9
clone_size: NA
d_call: NA
j_call: TRBJ1-1
cdr3_aa: CASSSRSIETTEAFF
cdr3_nt: TGTGCCAGCAGCTCAAGGTCGATAGAGACCACTGAAGCTTTCTTT

v_call: TRBV28
clone_size: NA
d_call: TRBD1
j_call: TRBJ1-2
cdr3_aa: CASSQRGQIYGYTF
cdr3_nt: TGTGCCAGCAGTCAGAGGGGGCAGATATATGGCTACACCTTC

v_call: TRBV5-1
clone_size: NA
d_call: NA
j_call: TRBJ2-1
cdr3_aa: CASSLYDEQFF
cdr3_nt: TGCGCCAGCAGCTTGTATGATGAGCAGTTCTTC

v_call: TRBV6-2/TRBV6-3
clone_size: once
d_call: TRBD2
j_call: TRBJ2-3
cdr3_aa: CASSSFAGGSTDTQYF
cdr3_nt: TGTGCCAGCAGCTCGTTTGCGGGGGGCAGCACAGATACGCAGTATTTT

v_call: TRBV28
clone_size: NA
d_call: NA
j_call: TRBJ1-2
cdr3_aa: CASSLDRNYGYTF
cdr3_nt: TGTGCCAGCAGTCTCGACAGGAACTATGGCTACACCTTC

v_call: TRBV28
clone_size: NA
d_call: NA
j_call: TRBJ1-2
cdr3_aa: CASSLSSGRGYTF
cdr3_nt: TGTGCCAGCAGTCTCTCTTCTGGGCGTGGCTACACCTTC

v_call: TRBV4-1
clone_size: NA
d_call: NA
j_call: TRBJ2-3
cdr3_aa: CASSQDPGSTDTQYF
cdr3_nt: TGCGCCAGCAGCCAAGACCCGGGTAGCACAGATACGCAGTATTTT